Below, 4 T cell receptor beta chains from the same sample are listed, as sequenced in a study of vaccination and CD4 T cells after COVID-19 (dated by TCRdb to 2021 to 2024). The method behind the library was PCR. Sequencing instrument: Illumina iSeq 100. DNA from cultured CD4+ T cells was subjected to TCR sequencing with the Oncomine TCR Beta short-read assay at the Johns Hopkins FTIC core. TCRdb trimmed public reads at Q25 via fastp, called clones via MiXCR and kept in-frame beta chains. Duplicate CDR3 protein sequences are folded into a single record with the most common DNA and genes. The sample records approximately 10,000 distinct CDR3 sequences, roughly 44% of which are singletons. About a fifth of the sample comes from the top ten. Their specific antigens are unknown. What the treatment or condition label conveys for this sample: approximately nine-day PBMC culture with coronavirus spike peptide pools or control peptides (ViraFEST assay).

The material was cultured CD4+ T cells from blood, obtained after SARS-CoV-2 vaccination. The receptors were sampled from a human donor with COVID-19.

This clonotype was picked up a small number of times. This chain uses TRBV7-9 with TRBJ1-3, with D tentatively TRBD1 (6 bases). Germline V lookup: CDR1 SEHNR, CDR2 FQNEAQ (reference sequence). Trimming cost V 5 bases and J 4 bases, with 18 bases left between them. This CDR3 region has 16 residues. Here the CDR3 reads CASSPRGASRGNTIYF. As DNA, the CDR3 is TGTGCCAGCAGCCCAAGGGGGGCTTCGAGAGGAAACACCATATATTTT.

This clonotype was observed a few times. This chain uses TRBV5-8 with TRBJ1-6; D ambiguous. The V end lost 2 bases, the J end lost 11 bases, and 14 bases lay between the germline ends. Germline V gene lookup returns CDR1 SGHTS and CDR2 YDEGEE. The length of the CDR3 is 14 residues. The DNA for the CDR3 is TGTGCCAGCAGCTTAGGCCTACGAGAGGCACCCCTCCACTTT. Amino acid sequence: CASSLGLREAPLHF.

This chain links TRBV7-3 with TRBJ2-5, with 8 bases identical to TRBD1. Germline V gene lookup returns CDR1 SGHTA and CDR2 FQGTGA. V dropped 5 bases and J dropped 3; count of bases not matched to a gene: 5. The CDR3 has 14 residues. Written as DNA, the CDR3 is TGTGCCAGCAGCCCGGGGGACAGGAAAGAGACCCAGTACTTC. Its translation is CASSPGDRKETQYF.

The rearrangement links TRBV27 to TRBJ2-5, with D unresolved. CDR3 length equals 13 residues. Trimming took off 6 bases at V and 1 base at J, with 9 bases between the two ends. Germline V CDR1 and CDR2: MNHEY, SMNVEV (reference sequence). The CDR3 here is CASSPTRQETQYF. For the CDR3, the DNA is TGTGCCAGCAGCCCAACCCGCCAAGAGACCCAGTACTTC.